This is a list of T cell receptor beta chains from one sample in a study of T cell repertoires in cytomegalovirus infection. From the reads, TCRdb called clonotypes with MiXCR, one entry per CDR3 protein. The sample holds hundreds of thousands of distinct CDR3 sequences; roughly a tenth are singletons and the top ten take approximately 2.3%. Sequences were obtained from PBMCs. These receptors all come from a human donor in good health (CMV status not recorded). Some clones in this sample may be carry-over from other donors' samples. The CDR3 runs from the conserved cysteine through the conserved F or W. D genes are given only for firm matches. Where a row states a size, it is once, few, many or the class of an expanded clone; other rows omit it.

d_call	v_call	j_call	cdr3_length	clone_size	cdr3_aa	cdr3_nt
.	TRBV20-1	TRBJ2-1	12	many	CSAGLDTHEQFF	TGCAGTGCAGGGCTAGATACCCATGAGCAGTTCTTC
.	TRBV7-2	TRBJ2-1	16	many	CASSNRKGTLYNEQFF	TGTGCCAGCAGCAATCGGAAGGGGACCTTATACAATGAGCAGTTCTTC
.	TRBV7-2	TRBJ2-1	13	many	CASSLARQNEQFF	TGTGCCAGCAGCTTAGCCCGTCAGAATGAGCAGTTCTTC
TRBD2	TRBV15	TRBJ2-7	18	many	CATSRRTSGGPSSYEQYF	TGTGCCACCAGCAGAAGGACTAGCGGGGGCCCGAGCTCCTACGAGCAGTACTTC
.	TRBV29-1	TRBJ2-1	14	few	CSVLGSSRRNEQFF	TGCAGCGTTCTCGGCAGCTCCCGTCGCAATGAGCAGTTCTTC
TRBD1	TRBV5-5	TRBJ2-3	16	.	CASSLEVTGGGDTQYF	TGTGCCAGCAGCTTGGAGGTGACAGGGGGGGGAGATACGCAGTATTTT
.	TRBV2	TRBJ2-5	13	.	CASLDSLQETQYF	TGTGCCAGCTTGGACAGCCTCCAAGAGACCCAGTACTTC
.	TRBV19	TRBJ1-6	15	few	CASSIITGRNSPLHF	TGTGCCAGTAGTATAATCACAGGGAGGAATTCACCCCTCCACTTT
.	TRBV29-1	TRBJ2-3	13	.	CSVRGEITDTQYF	TGCAGCGTTCGAGGGGAGATCACAGATACGCAGTATTTT
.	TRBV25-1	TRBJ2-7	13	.	CASRGPGVYEQYF	TGTGCCAGCAGAGGGCCTGGGGTCTACGAGCAGTACTTC
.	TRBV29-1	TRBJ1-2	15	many	CSVKPGRDILEGYTF	TGCAGCGTCAAGCCGGGCAGGGATATACTGGAGGGCTACACCTTC
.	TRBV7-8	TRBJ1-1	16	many	CASSAGVGGLGTEAFF	TGTGCCAGCAGCGCCGGCGTGGGGGGGCTAGGGACTGAAGCTTTCTTT
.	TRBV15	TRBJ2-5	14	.	CATSRGTTKETQYF	TGTGCCACCAGCAGAGGGACAACAAAAGAGACCCAGTACTTC
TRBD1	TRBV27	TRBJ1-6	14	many	CASSSRGLNSPLHF	TGTGCCAGCAGCAGTAGGGGGCTGAATTCACCCCTCCACTTT
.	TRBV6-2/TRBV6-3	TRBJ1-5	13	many	CASSYSTAGPEHF	TGTGCCAGCAGTTACTCTACGGCTGGTCCTGAGCATTTT
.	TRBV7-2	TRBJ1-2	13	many	CASRGGGDYGYTF	TGTGCCAGCAGAGGGGGGGGGGACTATGGCTACACCTTC
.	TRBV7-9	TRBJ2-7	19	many	CASSLPKGSGTVSSYEQYF	TGTGCCAGCAGCTTACCGAAGGGAAGTGGAACAGTTAGCTCCTACGAGCAGTACTTC
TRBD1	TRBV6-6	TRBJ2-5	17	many	CASKYPGTGGYGETQYF	TGTGCCAGCAAATACCCCGGGACAGGGGGCTACGGAGAGACCCAGTACTTC
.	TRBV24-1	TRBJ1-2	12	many	CATSDDDYGYTF	TGTGCCACCAGTGACGATGATTATGGCTACACCTTC
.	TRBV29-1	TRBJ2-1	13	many	CSVERPRNNEQFF	TGCAGCGTTGAAAGGCCCAGGAACAATGAGCAGTTCTTC
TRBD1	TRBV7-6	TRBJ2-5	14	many	CASSARTGIETQYF	TGTGCCAGCAGCGCGCGGACAGGGATCGAGACCCAGTACTTC
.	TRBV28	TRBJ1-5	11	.	CASSWGWPQHF	TGTGCCAGCAGTTGGGGGTGGCCCCAGCATTTT
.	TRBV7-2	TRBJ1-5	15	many	CASSLAGAGNQPQHF	TGTGCCAGCAGCTTAGCGGGGGCTGGCAATCAGCCCCAGCATTTT
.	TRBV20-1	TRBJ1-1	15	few	CSARTPRQANTEAFF	TGCAGTGCTAGAACCCCGCGGCAGGCGAACACTGAAGCTTTCTTT
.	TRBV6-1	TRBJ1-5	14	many	CASSRRVGNQPQHF	TGTGCCAGCAGTAGAAGGGTAGGCAATCAGCCCCAGCATTTT
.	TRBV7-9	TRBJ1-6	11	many	CARVGTSPLHF	TGTGCCCGGGTGGGGACTTCACCCCTCCACTTT
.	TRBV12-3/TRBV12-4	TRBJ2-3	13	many	CASSPGGTDTQYF	TGTGCCAGCAGCCCGGGTGGCACAGATACGCAGTATTTT
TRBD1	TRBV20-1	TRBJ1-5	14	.	CSARDQDRGQPQHF	TGCAGTGCTAGAGATCAAGACAGGGGACAGCCCCAGCATTTT
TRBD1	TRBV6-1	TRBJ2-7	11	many	CARGQGYEQYF	TGTGCCAGGGGACAGGGCTACGAGCAGTACTTC
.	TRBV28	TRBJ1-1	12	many	CASSLGRDEAFF	TGTGCCAGCAGTTTAGGAAGGGATGAAGCTTTCTTT
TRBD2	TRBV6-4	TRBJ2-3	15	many	CASSDSGLATDTQYF	TGTGCCAGCAGTGACTCGGGACTAGCGACAGATACGCAGTATTTT
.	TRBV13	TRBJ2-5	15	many	CASSLGLGRQETQYF	TGTGCCAGCAGCTTAGGCCTCGGCCGTCAAGAGACCCAGTACTTC
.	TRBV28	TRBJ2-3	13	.	CASSRLAPDTQYF	TGTGCCAGCAGTCGATTGGCACCAGATACGCAGTATTTT
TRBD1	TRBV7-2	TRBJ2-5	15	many	CASSLGQTGRETQYF	TGTGCCAGCAGCTTGGGACAGACGGGTAGAGAGACCCAGTACTTC
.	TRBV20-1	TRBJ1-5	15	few	CSALGGRGKNQPQHF	TGCAGTGCCCTCGGAGGCAGGGGAAAAAATCAGCCCCAGCATTTT
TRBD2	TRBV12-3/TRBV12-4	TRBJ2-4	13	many	CASRTSGGSIQYF	TGTGCCAGCCGAACCAGCGGGGGAAGCATTCAGTACTTC
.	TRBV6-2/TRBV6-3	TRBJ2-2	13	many	CASKGAITGELFF	TGTGCCAGCAAGGGCGCCATCACCGGGGAGCTGTTTTTT
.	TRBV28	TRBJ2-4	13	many	CASSLYQLNIQYF	TGTGCCAGCAGTTTATATCAATTAAACATTCAGTACTTC
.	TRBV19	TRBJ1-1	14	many	CASSISASHTEAFF	TGTGCCAGTAGTATAAGCGCCAGCCACACTGAAGCTTTCTTT
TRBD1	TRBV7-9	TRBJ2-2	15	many	CASSSHGQGAGELFF	TGTGCCAGCAGCTCACACGGACAGGGCGCCGGGGAGCTGTTTTTT
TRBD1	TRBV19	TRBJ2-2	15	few	CASLKGALNTGELFF	TGTGCCAGCCTAAAGGGGGCCCTGAACACCGGGGAGCTGTTTTTT